This T cell receptor (beta chain) stems from a study of blood T cell repertoires in COVID-19. Study processing details: Reference gene primer amplification yielded estimated nucleated cell counts. Using immunoSEQ multiplex PCR, the repertoire was profiled, and TCRdb retains in-frame clones only, with some absent. The V and J calls and clone size are taken from that table; D and trimming were inferred from the DNA. The table shows 180,000 or so clones, with 70% to 90% occurring only once. The CDR3 sequence is 15 residues long. Trimming removed 7 bases from V and 4 bases from J; junction bases left unmatched: 7. Germline CDR1 and CDR2: SNHLY and FYNNEI.

The sequencing input was peripheral blood. The rearrangement links TRBV2 to TRBJ2-1; 10 bases line up with TRBD2. The sequence came from a young man with acute or convalescent COVID-19. In DNA form, the CDR3 reads TGTGCCAGCAATCCACTAGCGGGGCGGTACAATGAGCAGTTCTTC. It translates to CASNPLAGRYNEQFF.